The sequence of this T cell receptor beta chain was determined in a study of T cells in localized non-small cell lung cancer. Study-wide results and limits: Among blood samples, higher T cell density accompanied longer overall survival.

Produced via immunoSEQ multiplex PCR; TCRdb's table is partial and in-frame only. The repertoire holds about 46,000 clones, with around 81% as singletons. CDR1 GTSNPN and CDR2 SVGIG come from the germline V gene (reference sequence). The CDR3 loop spans 13 amino acids. J was trimmed by 5 bases and V by 1 base; bases with no gene match: 3. Remarks on this clone: What it binds is unknown.

V is TRBV30 and J is TRBJ2-7, with 9 bases that match TRBD1. The clonotype originates from a man between 40 and 70 years old with stage III lung adenocarcinoma. This specimen consisted of peripheral blood mononuclear cells, obtained before any cancer treatment. For the CDR3, the DNA is TGTGCCTGGAGTGGGACAGGGGCCGACGAGCAGTACTTC. Amino acids: CAWSGTGADEQYF.